One and the same sample provided the 5 T cell receptor beta chains below, sequenced in a study of cytomegalovirus exposure and HLA in healthy donors. The primer mix had 60 Vbeta and 13 Jbeta primers. Sequencing was performed with immunoSEQ multiplex PCR; in TCRdb, only in-frame clones are kept and a portion is missing. Of some 120,000 clones listed, 80% are singletons. The sequenced material came from PBMCs. The receptors come from a man aged 50 to 60 in good health and CMV-seronegative.

V is TRBV5-8 and J is TRBJ2-5, with 7 bases that match TRBD1. The V gene's germline CDR1 is SGHTS and CDR2 YDEGEE. The CDR3 has 18 residues. The V gene end was trimmed by 6 bases and the J gene end by 1 base; junction bases not matched to a gene: 18. This chain's CDR3 is CASNNWAGTAGGQETQYF. The CDR3 coding sequence is TGTGCCAGCAATAACTGGGCCGGGACAGCTGGGGGCCAAGAGACCCAGTACTTC.

In DNA, the CDR3 is TGCGCCAGCAGCCAACAAACGGGGGACAATGAGCAGTTCTTC. This encodes CASSQQTGDNEQFF. The V gene is TRBV4-1, the J gene TRBJ2-1, with a tentative D call TRBD2 (6 bases). CDR3 size: 14 residues. The germline CDR1 and CDR2 sequences are MGHRA and YSYEKL. V lost 2 bases and J 5 bases, leaving 10 bases between the germline ends.

The chain couples TRBV10-3 to TRBJ1-5; 12 bases line up with TRBD1. Germline V gene data show CDR1 as ENHRY and CDR2 as SYGVKD. Germline trimming cut 4 bases from V and 3 bases from J; bases unmatched to any gene: 4. The CDR3 runs 16 residues. The CDR3 nucleotides are TGTGCCATCAGTGGGGGACAGGGGGCTTTCAATCAGCCCCAGCATTTT. This encodes CAISGGQGAFNQPQHF.

V usage is TRBV2 and J usage is TRBJ2-7; D gene unclear. The CDR3 spans 12 residues. V was cut by 1 base and J by 6 bases, with 7 bases left in between. Germline CDR1 SNHLY, CDR2 FYNNEI. This CDR3 reads CASSEDTSEQYF. For the CDR3, the DNA is TGTGCCAGCAGTGAAGACACATCCGAGCAGTACTTC. Using reference TRBV2 and TRBJ2-7 for the parts outside the CDR3, the full variable domain is EPEVTQTPSHQVTQMGQEVILRCVPISNHLYFYWYRQILGQKVEFLVSFYNNEISEKSEIFDDQFSVERPDGSNFTLKIRSTKLEDSAMYFCASSEDTSEQYFGPGTRLTVT.

The chain recombines TRBV7-2 with TRBJ2-1; the match to TRBD2 covers 11 bases. J gave up 4 bases and V 1 base, and 6 bases lay outside the gene matches. The CDR3 covers 17 residues. CDR1 is SGHTA and CDR2 is FQGNSA in the germline V gene. The DNA for the CDR3 is TGTGCCAGCAGCTTAGTGGCTAGCGGGGGGCGGTACAATGAGCAGTTCTTC. It codes for CASSLVASGGRYNEQFF.